This T cell receptor (beta chain) was obtained from a study of tumor-infiltrating lymphocytes in primary liver carcinoma. Co-extraction of RNA and DNA was performed on about 20-32 mg of unsorted bulk tissue. The germline gives CDR1 MGHRA, CDR2 YSYEKL. This CDR3 spans 13 amino acids. V was shortened by 4 bases and J by 3 bases, with 10 bases between the two germline ends. Making TCR beta cDNA involved approximately 510 ng total RNA and a constant-region primer. Libraries covering TCR beta were generated through three nested multiplex PCR rounds (using a slightly modified ARM-PCR). Forward primers for TRBV1-TRBV30 and a C-beta reverse primer served the first two PCR rounds, at around 9 cycles each. TCRdb redid the calling of the multiplex PCR reads with MiXCR, one entry per CDR3 protein. The data show around 120,000 distinct CDR3 sequences, around 70% seen once. Ten or more counts support this clonotype.

This TCR was sampled from a woman aged 60 to 75 with primary liver carcinoma and hepatitis B virus infection. The genes are TRBV4-1 and TRBJ2-7; D not certain. Sequenced material: tumor-adjacent normal liver tissue. The CDR3 loop is CASSLGRDYEQYF. The CDR3 bases are TGCGCCAGCAGCCTCGGCCGCGACTACGAGCAGTACTTC.